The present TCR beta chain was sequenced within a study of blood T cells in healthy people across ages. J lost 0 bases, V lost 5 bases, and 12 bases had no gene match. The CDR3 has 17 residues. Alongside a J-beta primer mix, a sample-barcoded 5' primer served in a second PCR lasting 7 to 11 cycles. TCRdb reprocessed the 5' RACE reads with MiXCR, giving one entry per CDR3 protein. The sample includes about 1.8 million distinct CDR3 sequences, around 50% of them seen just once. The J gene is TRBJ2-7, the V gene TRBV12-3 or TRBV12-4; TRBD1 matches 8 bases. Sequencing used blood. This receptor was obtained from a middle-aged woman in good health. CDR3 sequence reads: CASSPDRARGSSYEQYF. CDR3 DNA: TGTGCCAGCAGTCCGGACAGGGCGAGGGGTTCCTCCTACGAGCAGTACTTC.